This T cell receptor beta chain was observed in a study of PD-L1 blockade in urothelial cancer. At the level of the study: Prior chemotherapy regimens per patient numbered 0 to 3.

The assay was immunoSEQ multiplex PCR, and TCRdb's table has in-frame clones only and misses some. Here the sample spans roughly 45,000 clones, about 88% being singletons. The TCR originated in a woman in her sixties with urothelial cancer. Sequences were derived from PBMCs, sampled around atezolizumab (anti-PD-L1) treatment.

Here the CDR3 reads CASSSVDRAVQYF. The CDR3 DNA sequence: TGTGCCAGCAGCTCGGTGGACAGGGCGGTGCAGTACTTC. This sequence joins TRBV5-4 and TRBJ2-7; 8 bases line up with TRBD1. The CDR3 loop spans 13 amino acids. The V segment lost 3 bases and the J segment 9 bases; nucleotides outside the gene matches: 8. Germline V gene data show CDR1 as SGHNT and CDR2 as YYREEE (reference sequence).